One sample yielded the 2 T cell receptor beta chains listed below, sequenced in a study of cytomegalovirus exposure and HLA in healthy donors. Primers: 60 Vbeta forward and 13 Jbeta reverse. TCRdb keeps only in-frame clones here, not all; method: immunoSEQ multiplex PCR. The sample lists some 150,000 clones, over 75% seen once, with 2% to 3% in the top ten. Sequencing was performed on PBMCs. The receptor source for this set is a man in his fifties in good health and CMV-seronegative.

This rearrangement joins TRBV29-1 to TRBJ2-7, with a tentative D call TRBD2 (5 bases). The CDR3 has 12 residues. Germline CDR1 is SQVTM and CDR2 is ANQGSEA. The V gene lost 6 bases and the J gene lost 4 bases, with 13 bases spanning the gap. The CDR3 DNA reads as TGCAGCGTGGCTTCGGGATTATACGAGCAGTACTTC. Translating gives CSVASGLYEQYF.

Notes on this clone: Distinct nucleotide sequences in the sample also encode this CDR3. The chain combines TRBV5-1 with TRBJ1-1; 7 bases match TRBD1. CDR1 SGHRS and CDR2 YFSETQ come from the germline V gene. V lost 0 bases and J lost 5; bases outside the gene matches: 4. The CDR3 has 14 residues. This CDR3 is CASSLDRGNTEAFF. The CDR3 DNA sequence: TGCGCCAGCAGCTTGGACAGGGGTAATACTGAAGCTTTCTTT.